This entry features one T cell receptor beta chain sequence. This same CDR3 is encoded by further DNA sequences in the sample. Single viable CD3+CD4+CD8-CD45RO+ cells were sorted as the memory CD4+ T cells. Total CD4+ T cells were enriched by CD4 positive selection. The sample is drawn from a study of memory CD4+ T cells and cytomegalovirus serostatus. Study as a whole: This sample comes from healthy Belgian adults, fewer than ten CMV seropositive, 24 seronegative.

Source study methods: Out-of-frame sequences were removed, leaving 2,204,828 distinct TCRbeta sequences. Here immunoSEQ multiplex PCR was the method, and the copy in TCRdb shows in-frame clones only, minus some. V, J and clone size were drawn from that table, and D and trimming were deduced from the DNA. The table has about 58,000 clones, 82% seen once. Looked up from germline, CDR1 is GTSNPN and CDR2 is SVGIG (reference sequence). The CDR3 runs 13 residues. With 1 base removed from V and 2 bases from J, the gap between germline ends came to 8 bases. The chain links TRBV30 to TRBJ2-5, with D tentatively TRBD1 (5 bases). Source material: memory CD4+ T cells from blood. This TCR was sampled from an adult in good health and CMV-seronegative. Some clones in this sample may be carry-over from other donors' samples. The CDR3 spells CAWSGGLQETQYF. CDR3 bases: TGTGCCTGGAGTGGGGGCTTACAAGAGACCCAGTACTTC.